Listed below are T cell receptor beta chains from one sample, sequenced in a study of T cells in Graves' hyperthyroidism and ophthalmopathy. Via MiXCR, TCRdb re-called the multiplex PCR reads, giving one row per CDR3 protein. The sample includes 480,000 or so distinct CDR3 sequences, approximately 15% of them seen just once. Specimen: blood. The receptors were sampled from a woman between 18 and 29 years old with Graves' hyperthyroidism. Both conserved end residues are trimmed from each CDR3.

V	length	CDR3
TRBV12-3/TRBV12-4	13	ASSITGGLEETQY
TRBV4-2	13	ASSQPTVLGEKLF
TRBV18	15	ASSPYSGTGHNSPLH
TRBV10-3	12	AISDPTSRETQY
TRBV10-3	12	AISVGVWGTEAF
TRBV12-3/TRBV12-4	11	ASTARVNTEAF
TRBV30	12	AWSVRRLAAEQF
TRBV6-7	19	ASQIPKEGTGIGWAKTEAF
TRBV27	12	ASRFDREDQPQH
TRBV13	19	ASSLNYGGVLTGSGANVLT
TRBV10-3	14	AISISGREAGREQF
TRBV29-1	10	SVARSHNEQF
TRBV13	14	ASSQRKSSYNSPLH
TRBV29-1	15	SVHGTASRSYNSPLH
TRBV24-1	14	ATSDLNSQGVKTQY
TRBV20-1	15	SARGVVAALGNQPQH
TRBV19	13	ASSNSPASNTEAF
TRBV5-1	12	ATRRDPTRYGYT
TRBV10-3	12	AIRDTRANTEAF
TRBV7-2	11	ASSQAVDEKLF
TRBV5-6	14	ASSLRGNRVKETQY
TRBV7-9	9	ASSFGEEDF
TRBV10-1	15	ASSDPNYNSNTGELF
TRBV27	12	ASSRDRDDSPLH
TRBV19	15	ASSMGRQGGSHNEQF
TRBV5-1	12	ASSLTPTQDTQY
TRBV7-3	14	ASSLNPGRGADTQY
TRBV19	12	ASRLNRDTDTQY
TRBV18	15	ASSPTSGRGGTDTQY
TRBV20-1	10	SASRTGDQAF
TRBV6-1	12	ASRYREDGEKLF
TRBV28	12	ASRPSTGFYEQY
TRBV5-1	14	ASSPGLAGGSETQY
TRBV15	12	ATSREPSSYEQY
TRBV14	10	ASSQVDEKLF
TRBV6-1	12	ATVSARRYTEAF
TRBV6-1	10	ASMIQGIEQF
TRBV12-3/TRBV12-4	12	ASSFWTVAGELF